The clone carrying this T cell receptor beta chain was counted ten times or more. Its specificity is not known. TCRdb re-analysed the 5' RACE reads in MiXCR, keeping a single row per CDR3 protein. The sample consists of about 80,000 distinct CDR3 sequences, approximately 4.6% of them appearing once. Time point described: longitudinal time-point 3. Unsorted libraries were generated from 2 million PBMCs. These cells had been stored in RNAlater at -80 C. These data originate in a study of neurological immune-mediated disorders. Study-wide results and caveats: One cluster of related CDR3 sequences contained, by phylogenetic grouping, the repertoires of 18 of 34 multiple sclerosis patients and formed a possible signature.

Trimming took 0 bases from V and 2 from J; bases not matched to a gene: 9. This CDR3 is 18 amino acids long. Germline V gene sequence: CDR1 LGHNA, CDR2 YNFKEQ. This chain uses TRBV4-2 with TRBJ2-3; 9 positions match TRBD2. The receptor comes from a woman aged 55-70 years with multiple sclerosis. The sequenced sample consisted of PBMCs. CDR3 loop: CASSQDISAGGITDTQYF. In nucleotides, the CDR3 is TGTGCCAGCAGCCAAGATATCTCAGCGGGGGGAATCACAGATACGCAGTATTTT.